Listed below are T cell receptor beta chains from one sample, sequenced in a study of T cell responses to AZD1222 COVID-19 vaccine. This table comes from immunoSEQ multiplex PCR, and its TCRdb copy is limited to in-frame clones, with some not included. The repertoire includes some 78,000 clones, under 90% of them detected once, and approximately 1.3% sits in the top ten. The sample in question was peripheral blood, obtained 28 days after the second AZD1222 dose. These receptors came from an adult who received the AZD1222 COVID-19 vaccine. Each CDR3 is given with its conserved first and last residue. D genes are given only for firm matches. Not every row has a clone size; where given, it reads once, few, many or a size class.

cdr3_aa	cdr3_nt	d_call	clone_size	v_call	j_call
CATSDSPSYNEQFF	TGTGCCACCAGTGATTCCCCTAGCTACAATGAGCAGTTCTTC	.	.	TRBV24-1	TRBJ2-1
CASSQDDRVYEQYF	TGTGCCAGCAGCCAAGATGACAGGGTATACGAGCAGTACTTC	TRBD1	many	TRBV4-2	TRBJ2-7
CASSPGGTAYNEQFF	TGTGCCAGCAGTCCAGGGGGGACAGCCTACAATGAGCAGTTCTTC	.	.	TRBV7-9	TRBJ2-1
CASSSTGSTDTQYF	TGCGCCAGCAGCTCTACAGGGAGCACAGATACGCAGTATTTT	.	.	TRBV5-1	TRBJ2-3
CASSIYGTGGPQPQHF	TGTGCCAGTAGTATCTACGGGACAGGGGGCCCTCAGCCCCAGCATTTT	TRBD1	.	TRBV19	TRBJ1-5
CASSLRGPGNTIYF	TGTGCCAGCAGTTTACGGGGACCTGGAAACACCATATATTTT	.	.	TRBV27	TRBJ1-3
CSVGQKLNTEAFF	TGCAGCGTGGGACAGAAACTGAACACTGAAGCTTTCTTT	TRBD1	.	TRBV29-1	TRBJ1-1
CASSPGGLYNEQFF	TGTGCCAGCAGCCCGGGCGGCCTCTACAATGAGCAGTTCTTC	.	.	TRBV7-9	TRBJ2-1
CASSPGAAAGWWNAFF	TGTGCCAGTAGTCCCGGGGCTGCGGCTGGGTGGTGGAACGCTTTCTTT	.	.	TRBV19	TRBJ1-1
CASSLSIQVVYEQFF	TGTGCCAGCAGCTTGTCTATCCAGGTTGTGTATGAGCAGTTCTTC	.	.	TRBV5-6	TRBJ2-1
CASSRDSNEKLFF	TGTGCCAGCTCAAGGGACAGTAATGAAAAACTGTTTTTT	TRBD1	.	TRBV18	TRBJ1-4
CASSTGQGEETQYF	TGCGCCAGCAGCACCGGACAGGGCGAAGAGACCCAGTACTTC	TRBD1	.	TRBV5-1	TRBJ2-5
CASSLFGTVGSPLHF	TGTGCCAGCAGTTTGTTTGGGACGGTCGGTTCACCCCTCCACTTT	.	once	TRBV27	TRBJ1-6
CASSSGQVYGYTF	TGTGCCAGCAGTTCCGGACAGGTCTATGGCTACACCTTC	TRBD1	few	TRBV27	TRBJ1-2
CASRGQGGNTEAFF	TGTGCCAGCAGGGGCCAGGGAGGGAACACTGAAGCTTTCTTT	.	.	TRBV6-5	TRBJ1-1
CAISESDRGNTEAFF	TGTGCCATCAGTGAGTCCGATCGGGGGAACACTGAAGCTTTCTTT	.	.	TRBV10-3	TRBJ1-1
CASSLGPGGEGQPQHF	TGTGCCAGCAGCTTGGGCCCCGGGGGCGAGGGTCAGCCCCAGCATTTT	.	few	TRBV7-8	TRBJ1-5
CASSRQGAGTNEKLFF	TGTGCCAGCAGCCGCCAGGGGGCTGGAACTAATGAAAAACTGTTTTTT	TRBD1	.	TRBV7-2	TRBJ1-4
CASSVEFYSNQPQHF	TGTGCCAGCAGTGTAGAGTTTTATAGCAATCAACCCCAGCATTTT	.	.	TRBV2	TRBJ1-5
CASRAEGPSEKLFF	TGTGCCAGCAGGGCCGAAGGGCCGAGTGAAAAACTGTTTTTT	.	.	TRBV28	TRBJ1-4